Sequencing of this TCR beta chain was carried out in a study of cytomegalovirus exposure and HLA in healthy donors. Study results and limitations: TCR beta chain V- and J-gene trimming was linked, in a later analysis, to a missense variant in DCLRE1C.

This CDR3 is built from 15 residues. CDR1 is MNHNY and CDR2 is SVGAGI in the germline V gene (reference sequence). J gave up 4 bases and V 8 bases, and 12 bases lay outside the gene matches. Healthy bone marrow donors made up the donor group. In its sample, this clone was seen a few times. Its antigen is as yet unknown. In the PCR, 60 Vbeta and 13 Jbeta primers were used. TCRdb's copy holds only in-frame clones and misses some; the assay was immunoSEQ multiplex PCR. The sample has about 110,000 clones, approximately 70% seen once; the top ten hold approximately 0.9%. The gene calls are TRBV6-6 and TRBJ1-1; TRBD1 matches 8 bases. Source material: PBMCs. The receptor comes from a woman aged 25 to 39 in good health and CMV-seronegative. CDR3 amino acids: CASWTGILFGTEAFF. The CDR3 bases are TGTGCCAGCTGGACAGGGATTTTGTTTGGCACTGAAGCTTTCTTT.